A selection of T cell receptor beta chains follows, all from one sample in a study of patients and donors after allogeneic stem cell transplantation. TCRdb used MiXCR to reprocess the RT-PCR reads, holding one entry per CDR3 protein. The sample lists about 230,000 distinct CDR3 sequences, roughly 15% occurring once. The material sequenced was blood, either unsorted or a sorted T cell fraction (not recorded which). These receptors were taken from a human donor who was either an allogeneic HSCT recipient or a stem cell or donor lymphocyte infusion donor (not recorded which). It is not recorded whose cells these are; they may come from a transplant donor. Both conserved end residues are trimmed from each CDR3. Fields, in order: V gene, CDR3 protein.

>TRBV3-1
ASNPTGRAYEKLF
>TRBV29-1
SVRQGINIQY
>TRBV5-4
ASSSPSGGYGYT
>TRBV2
ASRQGVYGYT
>TRBV4-1
ASSQGRGEDGYT
>TRBV2
ASRKGTVHTGELF
>TRBV19
ASIGREGTEAF
>TRBV6-1
ASRVGTGGYNEQF
>TRBV7-2
ASSFAGTSNQPQH
>TRBV5-5
ASSLRVSVGGQETQY
>TRBV11-2
ASSSSSHEQF
>TRBV29-1
SVAGSSMGNTEAF
>TRBV19
VPVTYEQY
>TRBV6-6
ASSPTGNTIY